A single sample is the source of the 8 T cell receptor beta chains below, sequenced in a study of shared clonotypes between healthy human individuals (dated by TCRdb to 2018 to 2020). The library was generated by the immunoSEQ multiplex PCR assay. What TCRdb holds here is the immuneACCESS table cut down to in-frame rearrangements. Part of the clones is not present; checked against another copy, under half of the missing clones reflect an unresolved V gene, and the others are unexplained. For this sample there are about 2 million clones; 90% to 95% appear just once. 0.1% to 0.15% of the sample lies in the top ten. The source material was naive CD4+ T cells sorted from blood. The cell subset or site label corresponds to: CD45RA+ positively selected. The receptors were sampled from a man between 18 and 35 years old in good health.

CDR3 DNA: TGTGCCAGTACCCCCTTCGGAGACTCTAACTATGGCTACACCTTC. Translation: CASTPFGDSNYGYTF. This sequence joins TRBV19 and TRBJ1-2; D unclear. CDR3 size: 15 residues. Germline-derived CDR1 and CDR2 are LNHDA and SQIVND (reference sequence). V was trimmed by 7 bases and J by 0 bases, leaving 15 bases between them.

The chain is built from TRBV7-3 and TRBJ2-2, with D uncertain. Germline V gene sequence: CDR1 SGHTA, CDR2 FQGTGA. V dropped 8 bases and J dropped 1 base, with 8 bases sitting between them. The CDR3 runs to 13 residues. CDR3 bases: TGTGCCAGCGCTAGTAGGAACACCGGGGAGCTGTTTTTT. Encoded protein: CASASRNTGELFF.

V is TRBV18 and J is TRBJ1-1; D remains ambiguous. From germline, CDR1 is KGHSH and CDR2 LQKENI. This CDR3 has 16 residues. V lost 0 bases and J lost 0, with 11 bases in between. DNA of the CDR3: TGTGCCAGCTCACCACCAAGGGCTGGGATGAACACTGAAGCTTTCTTT. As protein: CASSPPRAGMNTEAFF.

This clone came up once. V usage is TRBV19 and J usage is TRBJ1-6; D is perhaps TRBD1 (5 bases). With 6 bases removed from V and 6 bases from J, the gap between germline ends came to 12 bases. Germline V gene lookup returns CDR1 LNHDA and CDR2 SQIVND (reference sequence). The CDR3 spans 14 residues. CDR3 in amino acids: CASREPGPNSPLHF. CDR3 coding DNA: TGTGCCAGTAGGGAACCGGGACCTAATTCACCCCTCCACTTT.

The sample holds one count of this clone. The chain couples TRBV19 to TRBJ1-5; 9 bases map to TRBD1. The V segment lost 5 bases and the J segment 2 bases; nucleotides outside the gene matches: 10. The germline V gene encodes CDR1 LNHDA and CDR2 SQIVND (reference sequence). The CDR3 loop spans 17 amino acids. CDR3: CASSVGTGKVGNQPQHF. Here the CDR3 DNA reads TGTGCCAGTAGTGTCGGGACAGGGAAGGTTGGCAATCAGCCCCAGCATTTT.

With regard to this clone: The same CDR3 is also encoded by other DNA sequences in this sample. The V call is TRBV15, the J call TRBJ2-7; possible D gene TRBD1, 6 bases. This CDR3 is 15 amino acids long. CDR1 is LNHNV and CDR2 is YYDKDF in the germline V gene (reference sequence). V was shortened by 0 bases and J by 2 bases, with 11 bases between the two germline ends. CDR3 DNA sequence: TGTGCCACCAGCAGAGATCAGGGGCTAACCTACGAGCAGTACTTC. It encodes CATSRDQGLTYEQYF.

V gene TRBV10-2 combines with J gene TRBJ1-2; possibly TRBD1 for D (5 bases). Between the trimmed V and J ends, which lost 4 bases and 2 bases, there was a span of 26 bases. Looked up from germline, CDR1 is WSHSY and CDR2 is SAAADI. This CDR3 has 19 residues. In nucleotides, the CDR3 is TGCGCCAGCAGTGGTTACCTCGACAGAATGGGAGGACCCAACTATGGCTACACCTTC. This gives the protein CASSGYLDRMGGPNYGYTF.

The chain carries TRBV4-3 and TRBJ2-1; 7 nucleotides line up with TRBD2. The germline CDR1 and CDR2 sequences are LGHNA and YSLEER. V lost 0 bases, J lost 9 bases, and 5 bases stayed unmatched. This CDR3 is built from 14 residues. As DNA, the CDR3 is TGCGCCAGCAGCCAAGAATCCAGCGGGATTGAGCAGTTCTTC. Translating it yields CASSQESSGIEQFF.